Following are 24 T cell receptor beta chains from one sample sequenced in a study of blood T cell repertoires in COVID-19. Here immunoSEQ multiplex PCR was the method, and the copy in TCRdb shows in-frame clones only, minus some. The table records under 350,000 clones, 90% of them present only once. The sequenced sample was PBMCs or T cells enriched from blood (not recorded which). These TCRs come from a man aged 55 to 69 who had recovered from COVID-19.

This clone was counted once. The chain has TRBV19 and TRBJ1-5, with D possibly matching TRBD1 (5 bases). Germline assignment: CDR1 LNHDA and CDR2 SQIVND (reference sequence). The CDR3 contains 11 residues. The chain's CDR3 is CAAGVDQPQHF. The CDR3 coding sequence is TGTGCAGCGGGGGTCGATCAGCCCCAGCATTTT.

The chain is built from TRBV25-1 and TRBJ1-5, with TRBD1 matching 7 bases. Germline assignment: CDR1 MGHDK and CDR2 SYGVNS. Germline trimming cut 8 bases from V and 2 bases from J; bases unmatched to any gene: 6. CDR3 size: 14 residues. The CDR3 is CASGTGVGNQPQHF. CDR3 DNA sequence: TGTGCCAGCGGTACAGGGGTTGGCAATCAGCCCCAGCATTTT. The full variable domain, with the rest looked up from reference TRBV25-1 and TRBJ1-5, is EADIYQTPRYLVIGTGKKITLECSQTMGHDKMYWYQQDPGMELHLIHYSYGVNSTEKGDLSSESTVSRIRTEHFPLTLESARPSHTSQYLCASGTGVGNQPQHFGDGTRLSIL.

CDR3 sequence: CASSPTHYEQYF. DNA of the CDR3: TGTGCCAGCAGCCCTACCCACTACGAGCAGTACTTC. The chain links TRBV11-3 to TRBJ2-7; D gene ambiguous. Trimming cost V 5 bases and J 3 bases, with 8 bases left between them. This CDR3 contains 12 residues. Germline CDR1 SGHNT, CDR2 YENEEA.

In DNA form, the CDR3 reads TGTGCCAGCAGCGTTTCCCCAACCGGTGCCTACGAGCAGTACTTC. It yields the protein CASSVSPTGAYEQYF. The chain has TRBV9 and TRBJ2-7; D is unresolved. Trimming removed 2 bases at V and 2 bases at J, with 14 bases between. This CDR3 spans 15 amino acids. Germline CDR1 SGDLS, CDR2 YYNGEE.

V and J are TRBV7-8 and TRBJ2-7, with D maybe TRBD2 (5 bases). Germline CDR1 reads SGHVS; CDR2 reads FQNEAQ. The CDR3 extends over 13 amino acids. V lost 5 bases to trimming and J lost 7 bases, with 15 bases between them. Here the CDR3 reads CASSPASRGEQYF. CDR3 DNA: TGTGCCAGCAGCCCCGCATCTCGGGGTGAGCAGTACTTC.

V usage is TRBV3-1 (or the pseudogene TRBV3-2) and J usage is TRBJ2-1; 9 positions agree with TRBD2. The J segment lost 6 bases and the V segment lost 1 base, leaving 4 bases of the junction unmatched. The length of the CDR3 is 15 residues. CDR1 and CDR2 from the germline V gene are LGHDT and YNNKEL (reference sequence). CDR3: CASSQAPSGANEQFF. CDR3 nucleotide sequence: TGTGCCAGCAGCCAAGCCCCTAGCGGGGCCAATGAGCAGTTCTTC.

The chain has TRBV6-5 and TRBJ2-7, with D perhaps matching TRBD1 (6 bases). The CDR3 length is 15 residues. V lost 10 bases, J lost 2 bases, and 21 bases lay in between. The germline CDR1 and CDR2 sequences are MNHEY and SVGAGI. CDR3 protein: CATTDNREVTYEQYF. CDR3 nucleotide sequence: TGTGCCACCACGGATAACAGGGAAGTAACCTACGAGCAGTACTTC.

On this clone: The sample contains more than one DNA sequence encoding this CDR3. The chain uses TRBV2 and TRBJ2-1, with 7 bases identical to TRBD2. V shed 7 bases, J shed 4 bases, and the junction held 7 bases outside the gene matches. The CDR3 contains 14 residues. Germline CDR1 reads SNHLY; CDR2 reads FYNNEI. CDR3 in amino acids: CASTRGVSYNEQFF. CDR3 nucleotide sequence: TGTGCCAGCACTCGGGGGGTTTCATACAATGAGCAGTTCTTC.

This clone has a handful of counts. The chain couples TRBV11-2 to TRBJ1-3; D call uncertain. The CDR3 loop spans 18 amino acids. The V end lost 2 bases, the J end lost 3 bases, and 20 bases lay between the germline ends. Germline V gene data show CDR1 as SGHAT and CDR2 as FQNNGV. CDR3 bases: TGTGCCAGCAGCTTAAGGGCTGACCTGGGAGGACGTGGAAACACCATATATTTT. Protein product: CASSLRADLGGRGNTIYF.

The J gene is TRBJ2-1, the V gene TRBV19, with D perhaps TRBD1 (5 bases). V lost 2 bases and J 8 bases, leaving 13 bases between the germline ends. The CDR3 is 14 amino acids. Looked up from germline, CDR1 is LNHDA and CDR2 is SQIVND (reference sequence). The CDR3 protein is CASSIWVRVDEQFF. The CDR3, as DNA: TGTGCCAGTAGTATATGGGTCAGGGTCGATGAGCAGTTCTTC.

The J gene is TRBJ1-6, the V gene TRBV7-8; a possible D gene is TRBD1 (6 bases). V lost 2 bases to trimming and J lost 10 bases, with 21 bases between them. Germline V lookup: CDR1 SGHVS, CDR2 FQNEAQ. The CDR3 runs to 17 residues. CDR3 DNA: TGTGCCAGCAGCTTAAGCAGAACAGGGAGCTTTGAATCACCCCTCCACTTT. It encodes CASSLSRTGSFESPLHF.

The chain joins TRBV2 to TRBJ1-4; TRBD1 aligns across 9 bases. Germline V gives CDR1 SNHLY, CDR2 FYNNEI. The junction had 2 bases not matched to a gene; V was cut back by 6 bases and J by 6 bases. The CDR3 has 13 residues. The CDR3 DNA reads TGTGCCAGCAGACAGGGGGCTGATGAAAAACTGTTTTTT. Translating it yields CASRQGADEKLFF.

This clone was detected only a few times. The chain has TRBV9 and TRBJ1-3, with 9 bases that match TRBD1. The ends lost 0 bases at V and 4 bases at J; junction bases unmatched: 5. Germline assignment: CDR1 SGDLS and CDR2 YYNGEE. This CDR3 region has 16 residues. The CDR3 reads CASSVAGQGSGNTIYF. The CDR3 DNA follows: TGTGCCAGCAGCGTAGCGGGACAGGGTTCCGGAAACACCATATATTTT.

V gene TRBV6-1 combines with J gene TRBJ1-2; D is uncertain. CDR3 length: 14 amino acids. V was cut by 3 bases and J by 1 base, with 9 bases left in between. Looked up from germline, CDR1 is MNHNS and CDR2 is SASEGT. CDR3 sequence: CASSDKQSNYGYTF. The CDR3 region has the DNA TGTGCCAGCAGTGATAAACAGAGTAACTATGGCTACACCTTC.

This clone showed up just once. The rearrangement links TRBV11-3 to TRBJ2-4; TRBD1 matches 9 bases. The germline gives CDR1 SGHNT, CDR2 YENEEA. The CDR3 consists of 16 residues. The V gene end was trimmed by 5 bases and the J gene end by 8 bases; junction bases not matched to a gene: 13. The CDR3 spells CASSPRDRDGVDIQYF. The CDR3 region has the DNA TGTGCCAGCAGCCCCCGGGACAGGGACGGGGTGGACATTCAGTACTTC.

The V gene is TRBV27, the J gene TRBJ2-3, with a weak D call TRBD2 (6 bases). The CDR3 has 15 residues. Trimming shortened V by 7 bases and J by 5 bases, and 19 bases separated the two germline ends. Germline V gene lookup returns CDR1 MNHEY and CDR2 SMNVEV (reference sequence). The CDR3 DNA reads as TGTGCCAGCACCTTCAGGAGGGCAGCACGAGATACGCAGTATTTT. Translated, it gives CASTFRRAARDTQYF.

The chain recombines TRBV29-1 with TRBJ1-2; D is unclear. Per the germline V gene, CDR1 is SQVTM and CDR2 is ANQGSEA. The germline V and J ends were trimmed by 0 bases and 4 bases, with 18 bases remaining between them. The CDR3 sequence is 16 residues long. Written as DNA, the CDR3 is TGCAGCGTTGAAGACCTACCCCTAGGAGACCTCTATGGCTACACCTTC. As protein: CSVEDLPLGDLYGYTF.

The gene calls are TRBV4-2 and TRBJ1-1, with 11 bases identical to TRBD1. The ends lost 4 bases at V and 3 bases at J; junction bases unmatched: 10. The CDR3 runs to 17 residues. Germline V gene lookup returns CDR1 LGHNA and CDR2 YNFKEQ. The chain's CDR3 is CASSPRTGGVGYTEAFF. In DNA form, the CDR3 reads TGTGCCAGCAGCCCGCGGACAGGGGGCGTTGGGTACACTGAAGCTTTCTTT.

The CDR3 DNA reads as TGTGCCAGCAGCTTATCCAGATCGCCCCATGAAAAACTGTTTTTT. It is translated as CASSLSRSPHEKLFF. This chain connects TRBV7-4 to TRBJ1-4; D ambiguous. Germline V gives CDR1 SGHVT, CDR2 SQSDAQ. Trimming pared 2 bases from V and 6 bases from J, leaving 13 bases between. This CDR3 has 15 residues.

The chain employs TRBV19 and TRBJ1-4; 8 bases agree with TRBD1. The length of the CDR3 is 16 residues. The V gene end was trimmed by 7 bases and the J gene end by 7 bases; junction bases not matched to a gene: 14. CDR1 and CDR2 from the germline V gene are LNHDA and SQIVND (reference sequence). CDR3 in amino acids: CASNPTRGQGGEKLFF. Written as DNA, the CDR3 is TGTGCCAGTAACCCAACCCGCGGACAGGGAGGTGAAAAACTGTTTTTT.

This chain links TRBV5-1 with TRBJ1-3; D gene uncertain. The CDR3 has 16 residues. Germline CDR1 and CDR2: SGHRS and YFSETQ. V dropped 3 bases and J dropped 0 bases, with 13 bases sitting between them. CDR3 sequence reads: CASSSSGIPSGNTIYF. Written as DNA, the CDR3 is TGCGCCAGCAGCTCGTCGGGGATCCCCTCTGGAAACACCATATATTTT.

This chain's CDR3 is CATSDNGLAVEQFF. Written as DNA, the CDR3 is TGTGCCACCAGTGATAACGGACTAGCGGTTGAGCAGTTCTTC. The V gene is TRBV24-1, the J gene TRBJ2-1; 10 positions match TRBD2. The CDR3 totals 14 residues. After removal of 3 bases from V and 9 bases from J, the junction contained 4 bases not matched to a gene. The germline gives CDR1 KGHDR, CDR2 SFDVKD.

In its sample, this clone was seen a few times. The V gene is TRBV19, the J gene TRBJ1-5; a weak D match, TRBD1 (6 bases). V was trimmed by 3 bases and J by 0 bases, leaving 9 bases between them. The CDR3 loop spans 15 amino acids. The germline CDR1 and CDR2 sequences are LNHDA and SQIVND (reference sequence). The CDR3 DNA reads TGTGCCAGTAGTATGCGGACAGATAGCAATCAGCCCCAGCATTTT. This gives the protein CASSMRTDSNQPQHF. Looking up the rest from reference TRBV19 and TRBJ1-5 gives the full variable domain: DGGITQSPKYLFRKEGQNVTLSCEQNLNHDAMYWYRQDPGQGLRLIYYSQIVNDFQKGDIAEGYSVSREKKESFPLTVTSAQKNPTAFYLCASSMRTDSNQPQHFGDGTRLSIL.

The gene calls are TRBV30 and TRBJ1-1, with D unresolved. The CDR3 covers 13 residues. The germline V and J ends were trimmed by 0 bases and 7 bases, with 12 bases remaining between them. In germline, CDR1 is GTSNPN, CDR2 SVGIG (reference sequence). The CDR3 reads CAWSVRFRNEAFF. CDR3 bases: TGTGCCTGGAGTGTACGGTTCAGGAATGAAGCTTTCTTT.